One and the same sample provided the 6 T cell receptor beta chains below, sequenced in a study of CD8 T cells in ankylosing spondylitis. TCRdb re-analysed the 5' RACE reads in MiXCR, keeping a single row per CDR3 protein. The sample yields about 130,000 distinct CDR3 sequences, around 9.3% seen once. The sample consisted of blood, either unsorted or a sorted T cell fraction (not recorded which). The receptors here all came from a male donor with ankylosing spondylitis or in good health (not recorded which).

There are a few counts of this clonotype. V usage is TRBV7-2 and J usage is TRBJ2-2; the match to TRBD1 covers 8 bases. The CDR3 spans 15 residues. J was trimmed by 7 bases and V by 1 base; bases with no gene match: 5. Germline V gene sequence: CDR1 SGHTA, CDR2 FQGNSA. The CDR3 region is CASSLEQGAGGELFF. CDR3 DNA sequence: TGTGCCAGCAGCTTAGAGCAGGGGGCGGGCGGGGAGCTGTTTTTT.

V gene TRBV7-2 combines with J gene TRBJ1-5; a weak D match, TRBD1 (6 bases). Germline assignment: CDR1 SGHTA and CDR2 FQGNSA. This CDR3 is built from 15 residues. Trimming took off 1 base at V and 2 bases at J, with 9 bases between the two ends. The CDR3 protein is CASSLVQGGNQPQHF. The CDR3 DNA reads as TGTGCCAGCAGCTTAGTACAGGGCGGCAATCAGCCCCAGCATTTT.

This clonotype appeared a few times. The V gene is TRBV20-1, the J gene TRBJ2-2; 15 bases align to TRBD2. J lost 4 bases, V lost 3 bases, and 12 bases had no gene match. This CDR3 comprises 19 residues. CDR1 and CDR2 (germline): DFQATT, SNEGSKA (reference sequence). CDR3 sequence reads: CSARDPGLAGGGSTGELFF. CDR3 nucleotide sequence: TGCAGTGCTAGGGACCCGGGACTAGCGGGAGGTGGGAGCACCGGGGAGCTGTTTTTT.

The CDR3 DNA follows: TGTGCCAGCAGCTTCATAGCGGGATACAATGAGCAGTTCTTC. This sequence encodes CASSFIAGYNEQFF. The chain uses TRBV11-2 and TRBJ2-1, with 8 positions matching TRBD2. The V and J ends lost 3 bases and 4 bases, in that order; junction bases with no gene match: 2. The CDR3 has 14 residues. The V gene's germline CDR1 is SGHAT and CDR2 FQNNGV.

The J gene is TRBJ2-3, the V gene TRBV20-1; D gene ambiguous. Germline CDR1 DFQATT, CDR2 SNEGSKA (reference sequence). The CDR3 spans 16 residues. Trimming shortened V by 0 bases and J by 3 bases, and 16 bases separated the two germline ends. In DNA, the CDR3 is TGCAGTGCTAGAGATAGTTATTGGGCTAGAACAGATACGCAGTATTTT. This translates into CSARDSYWARTDTQYF.

This chain uses TRBV6-5 with TRBJ1-5, with TRBD1 identical over 12 bases. The junction had 6 bases not matched to a gene; V was cut back by 2 bases and J by 7 bases. This CDR3 has 16 amino acids. CDR1 and CDR2 from the germline V gene are MNHEY and SVGAGI. The DNA for the CDR3 is TGTGCCAGCAGTTACCCGGGACAGGGGGCTCGACAGCCCCAGCATTTT. It encodes CASSYPGQGARQPQHF.